Presented here are 28 T cell receptor beta chains from one specimen sequenced in a study of blood T cell repertoires in COVID-19. The protocol was immunoSEQ multiplex PCR, while the TCRdb copy is restricted to in-frame clones and leaves out a portion. The table records approximately 70,000 clones, just over 85% of them present only once. The source material was peripheral blood. These TCRs come from a human donor in a cohort sampled during active COVID-19.

The chain joins TRBV14 to TRBJ2-3; 9 positions match TRBD1. The CDR3 has 18 amino acids. CDR1 is SGHDN, CDR2 FVKESK, per germline. Trimming cost V 4 bases and J 0 bases; bases outside gene matches: 11. The CDR3 bases are TGTGCCAGCAGCCGCAGGGGGACAGGGCAAACTAGCACAGATACGCAGTATTTT. Its translation is CASSRRGTGQTSTDTQYF. The entire variable domain, with the rest obtained from reference TRBV14 and TRBJ2-3, is as follows: EAGVTQFPSHSVIEKGQTVTLRCDPISGHDNLYWYRRVMGKEIKFLLHFVKESKQDESGMPNNRFLAERTGGTYSTLKVQPAELEDSGVYFCASSRRGTGQTSTDTQYFGPGTRLTVL.

The chain carries TRBV5-1 and TRBJ1-1; 7 nucleotides match TRBD1. The CDR3 spans 15 residues. V gave up 2 bases and J gave up 1 base; unmatched junction bases: 5. Germline CDR1 reads SGHRS; CDR2 reads YFSETQ. CDR3 nucleotides: TGCGCCAGCAGCTTTCGGACAGGATCGAACACTGAAGCTTTCTTT. Translating it yields CASSFRTGSNTEAFF.

The chain is built from TRBV3-1 (or the pseudogene TRBV3-2) and TRBJ1-2, with D perhaps matching TRBD1 (6 bases). Germline CDR1 is LGHDT and CDR2 is YNNKEL (reference sequence). The V and J ends lost 1 base and 4 bases respectively, with 16 bases between them. The CDR3 is 16 residues long. The chain's CDR3 is CASSQALRGAGYGYTF. The CDR3 DNA follows: TGTGCCAGCAGCCAAGCGCTGCGGGGGGCTGGCTATGGCTACACCTTC.

V is TRBV4-3 and J is TRBJ2-5; 8 positions agree with TRBD2. Germline V gene lookup returns CDR1 LGHNA and CDR2 YSLEER. J lost 5 bases, V lost 2 bases, and 7 bases had no gene match. The CDR3 has 15 residues. Written as DNA, the CDR3 is TGCGCCAGCAGCCAATTGCTAGCGGGCCTGGAGACCCAGTACTTC. Its translation: CASSQLLAGLETQYF.

The chain joins TRBV2 to TRBJ2-7, with D possibly being TRBD2 (6 bases). The CDR3 totals 13 residues. The germline V and J ends were trimmed by 7 bases and 2 bases, with 12 bases remaining between them. The germline CDR1 and CDR2 sequences are SNHLY and FYNNEI. The CDR3 spells CASTVTSTYEQYF. The CDR3, as DNA: TGTGCCAGCACTGTGACTAGTACCTACGAGCAGTACTTC.

The V call is TRBV10-3, the J call TRBJ2-2; D possibly corresponds to TRBD2 (5 bases). Germline-derived CDR1 and CDR2 are ENHRY and SYGVKD. This CDR3 comprises 16 residues. The germline V and J ends were trimmed by 0 bases and 2 bases, with 10 bases remaining between them. Here the CDR3 reads CAISESGSINTGELFF. The CDR3, as DNA: TGTGCCATCAGTGAGTCGGGGAGTATTAACACCGGGGAGCTGTTTTTT.

The count of this clone is one. The rearrangement joins TRBV28 to TRBJ2-1, with TRBD2 matching over 10 bases. Unmatched junction bases numbered 14, after V lost 4 bases and J lost 8 bases. Looked up from germline, CDR1 is MDHEN and CDR2 is SYDVKM. The CDR3 length is 17 residues. CDR3 sequence: CASSSGGLGLAMDEQFF. CDR3 nucleotide sequence: TGTGCCAGCAGTTCGGGGGGCCTGGGACTAGCGATGGATGAGCAGTTCTTC.

The chain joins TRBV24-1 to TRBJ2-5; weak D call: TRBD1 (7 bases). Trimming pared 4 bases from V and 5 bases from J, leaving 16 bases between. Germline V gene lookup returns CDR1 KGHDR and CDR2 SFDVKD. This CDR3 contains 15 residues. The CDR3 sequence: CATSEPDREAETQYF. CDR3 in DNA: TGTGCCACCAGTGAGCCCGACAGGGAGGCGGAGACCCAGTACTTC.

V and J are TRBV4-2 and TRBJ1-3; unclear D gene. The V gene's germline CDR1 is LGHNA and CDR2 YNFKEQ. The CDR3 totals 15 residues. V was trimmed by 3 bases and J by 0 bases, leaving 9 bases between them. CDR3 loop: CASSQDLNSGNTIYF. DNA for the CDR3: TGTGCCAGCAGCCAGGACTTAAACTCTGGAAACACCATATATTTT.

The gene calls are TRBV5-1 and TRBJ2-1; D might be TRBD2 (6 bases). Trimming took off 4 bases at V and 16 bases at J, with 15 bases between the two ends. This CDR3 contains 11 residues. Germline CDR1 reads SGHRS; CDR2 reads YFSETQ. In nucleotides, the CDR3 is TGCGCCAGCAGCGAGGGACTTGCGGTATTCTTC. Translated: CASSEGLAVFF.

J is TRBJ1-3 and V is TRBV2, with D unclear. Trimming shortened V by 4 bases and J by 7 bases, and 8 bases separated the two germline ends. Germline CDR1 SNHLY, CDR2 FYNNEI. The CDR3 runs to 12 residues. The CDR3 coding sequence is TGTGCCAGCAGTGTGGCACCGAACACCATATATTTT. Its protein product is CASSVAPNTIYF.

The genes are TRBV11-2 and TRBJ1-2; no clear D gene. The germline V and J ends were trimmed by 0 bases and 3 bases, with 14 bases remaining between them. The CDR3 has 16 amino acids. CDR1 and CDR2 from the germline V gene are SGHAT and FQNNGV. The CDR3 DNA reads TGTGCCAGCAGCTTAGAGCCAGGTCCCCCTTACTATGGCTACACCTTC. Its translation is CASSLEPGPPYYGYTF.

The chain couples TRBV19 to TRBJ2-1; 7 bases fit TRBD1. Unmatched junction bases numbered 5, after V lost 3 bases and J lost 6 bases. Germline V gene lookup returns CDR1 LNHDA and CDR2 SQIVND (reference sequence). This CDR3 spans 14 amino acids. The CDR3 bases are TGTGCCAGTAGTATGGGGGACAGCGTCAATGAGCAGTTCTTC. Amino acids: CASSMGDSVNEQFF.

This clone occurred many times. The gene calls are TRBV7-6 and TRBJ2-7, with 9 bases fitting TRBD2. After removal of 5 bases from V and 0 bases from J, the junction contained 5 bases not matched to a gene. Germline CDR1 SGHVS, CDR2 FNYEAQ. CDR3 length: 15 amino acids. CDR3 amino acids: CASSTSGLSSYEQYF. The CDR3, as DNA: TGTGCCAGCAGCACTAGCGGGTTGAGCTCCTACGAGCAGTACTTC.

This rearrangement joins TRBV9 to TRBJ2-2; a weak D match, TRBD2 (5 bases). V was cut by 0 bases and J by 5 bases, with 17 bases left in between. The CDR3 is made up of 17 amino acids. Germline assignment: CDR1 SGDLS and CDR2 YYNGEE. The CDR3 here is CASSVVPGELSTGELFF. The CDR3 bases are TGTGCCAGCAGCGTAGTCCCCGGGGAGTTGTCTACCGGGGAGCTGTTTTTT.

The J gene is TRBJ2-3, the V gene TRBV13, with 7 bases matching TRBD2. Losses at the gene ends were 4 bases for V and 7 bases for J; bases not matched to a gene: 8. CDR1 and CDR2 (germline): PRHDT, FYEKMQ (reference sequence). The CDR3 totals 14 residues. The CDR3 is CASSSRGVGNTQYF. DNA of the CDR3: TGTGCCAGCAGCTCTCGGGGGGTTGGAAATACGCAGTATTTT.

The chain is built from TRBV5-5 and TRBJ1-2; D gene unclear. Germline V CDR1 and CDR2: SGHKS, YYEKEE (reference sequence). This CDR3 has 15 amino acids. V lost 0 bases and J 8 bases, leaving 17 bases between the germline ends. The CDR3 here is CASSLGPISERGYTF. The CDR3, as DNA: TGTGCCAGCAGCTTGGGACCCATTAGCGAGAGGGGCTACACCTTC.

The chain combines TRBV15 with TRBJ1-2; 10 bases fit TRBD1. Germline V gene sequence: CDR1 LNHNV, CDR2 YYDKDF (reference sequence). J was trimmed by 4 bases and V by 1 base; bases with no gene match: 3. CDR3 length: 15 residues. The CDR3 is CATSRGQGALYGYTF. DNA for the CDR3: TGTGCCACCAGCAGAGGACAGGGGGCTCTCTATGGCTACACCTTC.

A few counts support this clone. The gene calls are TRBV11-1 and TRBJ2-7; 8 positions match TRBD1. V lost 2 bases, J lost 2 bases, and 8 bases stayed unmatched. The CDR3 totals 16 residues. CDR1 is SGHAT and CDR2 is FQDESV in the germline V gene (reference sequence). CDR3 bases: TGTGCCAGCAGCTTATTCCCCCCGGACAGGGCCTACGAGCAGTACTTC. Protein product: CASSLFPPDRAYEQYF.

V usage is TRBV30 and J usage is TRBJ2-7; D is unresolved. With 0 bases removed from V and 5 bases from J, the gap between germline ends came to 5 bases. Germline V gene sequence: CDR1 GTSNPN, CDR2 SVGIG (reference sequence). The CDR3 runs 11 residues. The CDR3 reads CAWSVRNEQYF. The CDR3, as DNA: TGTGCCTGGAGTGTCAGAAACGAGCAGTACTTC.

The rearrangement uses TRBV30 and TRBJ1-5; D possibly corresponds to TRBD1 (5 bases). Germline CDR1 is GTSNPN and CDR2 is SVGIG (reference sequence). The CDR3 runs to 13 residues. Trimming left V 2 bases short and J 7 bases short, with 12 bases between. CDR3 nucleotide sequence: TGTGCCTGGAGTACTCAGGGAGGGCAGCCCCAGCATTTT. It is translated as CAWSTQGGQPQHF.

The sample holds one count of this clone. This chain links TRBV7-2 with TRBJ2-6; no reliable D call. CDR1 and CDR2 from the germline V gene are SGHTA and FQGNSA. The CDR3 has 14 residues. V dropped 5 bases and J dropped 0 bases, with 5 bases sitting between them. The CDR3 spells CASSISSGANVLTF. The CDR3 DNA reads TGTGCCAGCAGCATTAGCTCTGGGGCCAACGTCCTGACTTTC.

The gene calls are TRBV7-8 and TRBJ2-5; no reliable D call. Trimming cost V 5 bases and J 0 bases, with 10 bases left between them. The CDR3 has 14 residues. Germline V lookup: CDR1 SGHVS, CDR2 FQNEAQ. The CDR3 reads CASSRDQNQETQYF. CDR3 DNA sequence: TGTGCCAGCAGCCGAGACCAGAACCAAGAGACCCAGTACTTC. Full variable domain (remainder filled in from reference TRBV7-8 and TRBJ2-5): GAGVSQSPRYKVAKRGQDVALRCDPISGHVSLFWYQQALGQGPEFLTYFQNEAQLDKSGLPSDRFFAERPEGSVSTLKIQRTQQEDSAVYLCASSRDQNQETQYFGPGTRLLVL.

The chain has TRBV3-1 (or the pseudogene TRBV3-2) and TRBJ2-7, with D possibly TRBD1 on 8 matching bases. The CDR3 runs to 14 residues. The V gene's germline CDR1 is LGHDT and CDR2 YNNKEL (reference sequence). V was pared by 3 bases and J by 2 bases, with 11 bases between. The CDR3 loop is CASSHTGGAYEQYF. DNA for the CDR3: TGTGCCAGCAGCCATACAGGGGGGGCCTACGAGCAGTACTTC.

The rearrangement joins TRBV30 to TRBJ1-4; no reliable D call. V gave up 2 bases and J gave up 3 bases, with 7 bases separating them. The CDR3 is made up of 13 amino acids. Germline CDR1 GTSNPN, CDR2 SVGIG (reference sequence). The CDR3 spells CAWSPGSNEKLFF. The CDR3, as DNA: TGTGCCTGGAGTCCGGGATCTAATGAAAAACTGTTTTTT.

The chain employs TRBV28 and TRBJ2-1; 7 nucleotides match TRBD1. CDR1 and CDR2 from the germline V gene are MDHEN and SYDVKM. This CDR3 is 14 amino acids long. V dropped 5 bases and J dropped 7; count of bases not matched to a gene: 8. The CDR3 coding sequence is TGTGCCAGCAGTCGTCAAGGGGGCGGTAATGAGCAGTTCTTC. It yields the protein CASSRQGGGNEQFF.

With respect to this clone: This sample includes further DNA sequences coding for the same CDR3. V and J are TRBV24-1 and TRBJ1-2; TRBD1 matches 7 bases. The J segment lost 3 bases and the V segment lost 5 bases, leaving 5 bases of the junction unmatched. Germline lookup yields CDR1 KGHDR and CDR2 SFDVKD. The length of the CDR3 is 14 residues. Here the CDR3 DNA reads TGTGCCACCAGTGGGAGGGGGCTCGACTATGGCTACACCTTC. This sequence encodes CATSGRGLDYGYTF.

The chain combines TRBV4-1 with TRBJ2-2; D gene uncertain. This CDR3 comprises 14 residues. The germline V and J ends were trimmed by 4 bases and 0 bases, with 6 bases remaining between them. The germline CDR1 and CDR2 sequences are MGHRA and YSYEKL. CDR3 sequence: CASSLQSNTGELFF. As DNA, the CDR3 is TGCGCCAGCAGCCTACAGTCGAACACCGGGGAGCTGTTTTTT.